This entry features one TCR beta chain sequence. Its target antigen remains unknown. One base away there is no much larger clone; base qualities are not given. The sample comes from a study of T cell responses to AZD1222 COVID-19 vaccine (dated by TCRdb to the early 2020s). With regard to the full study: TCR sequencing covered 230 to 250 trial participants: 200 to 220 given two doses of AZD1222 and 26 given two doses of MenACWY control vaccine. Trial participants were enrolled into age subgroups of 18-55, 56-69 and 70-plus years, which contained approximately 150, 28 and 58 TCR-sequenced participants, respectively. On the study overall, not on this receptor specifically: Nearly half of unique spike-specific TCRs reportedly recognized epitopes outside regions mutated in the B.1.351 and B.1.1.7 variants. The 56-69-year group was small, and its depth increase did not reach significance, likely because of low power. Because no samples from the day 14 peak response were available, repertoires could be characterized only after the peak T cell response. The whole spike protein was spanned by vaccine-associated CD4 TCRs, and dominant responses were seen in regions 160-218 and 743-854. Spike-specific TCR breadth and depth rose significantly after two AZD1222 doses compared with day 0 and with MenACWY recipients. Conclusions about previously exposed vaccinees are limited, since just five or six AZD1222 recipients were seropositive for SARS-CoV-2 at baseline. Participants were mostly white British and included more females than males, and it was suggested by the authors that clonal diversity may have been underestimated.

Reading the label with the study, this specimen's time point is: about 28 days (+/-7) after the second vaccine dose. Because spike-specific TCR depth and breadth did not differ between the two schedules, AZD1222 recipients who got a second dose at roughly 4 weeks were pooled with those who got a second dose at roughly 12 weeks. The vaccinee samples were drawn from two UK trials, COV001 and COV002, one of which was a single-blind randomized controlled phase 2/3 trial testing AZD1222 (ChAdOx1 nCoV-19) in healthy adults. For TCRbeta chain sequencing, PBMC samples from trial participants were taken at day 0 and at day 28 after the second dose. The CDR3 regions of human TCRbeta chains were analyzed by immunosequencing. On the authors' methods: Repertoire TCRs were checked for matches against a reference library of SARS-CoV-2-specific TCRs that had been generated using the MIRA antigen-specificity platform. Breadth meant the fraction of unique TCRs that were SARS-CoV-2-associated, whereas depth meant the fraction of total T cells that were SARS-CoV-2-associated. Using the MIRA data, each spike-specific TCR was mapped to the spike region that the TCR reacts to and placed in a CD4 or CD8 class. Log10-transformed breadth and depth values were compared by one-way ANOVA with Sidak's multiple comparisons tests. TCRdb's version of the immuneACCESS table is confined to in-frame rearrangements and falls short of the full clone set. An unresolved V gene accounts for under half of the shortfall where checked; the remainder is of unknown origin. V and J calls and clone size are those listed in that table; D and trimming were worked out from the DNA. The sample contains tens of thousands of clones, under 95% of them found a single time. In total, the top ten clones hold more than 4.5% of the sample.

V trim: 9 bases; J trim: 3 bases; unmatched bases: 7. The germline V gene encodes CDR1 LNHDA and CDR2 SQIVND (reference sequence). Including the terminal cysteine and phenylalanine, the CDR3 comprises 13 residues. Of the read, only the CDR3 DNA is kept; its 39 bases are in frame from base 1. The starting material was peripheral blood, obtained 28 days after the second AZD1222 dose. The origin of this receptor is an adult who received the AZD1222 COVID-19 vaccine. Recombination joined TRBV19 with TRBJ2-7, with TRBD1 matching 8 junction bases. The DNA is TGTGCCAGCTGGGACAGGCGATACTACGAGCAGTACTTC. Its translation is CASWDRRYYEQYF. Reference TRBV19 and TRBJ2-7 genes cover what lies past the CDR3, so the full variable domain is DGGITQSPKYLFRKEGQNVTLSCEQNLNHDAMYWYRQDPGQGLRLIYYSQIVNDFQKGDIAEGYSVSREKKESFPLTVTSAQKNPTAFYLCASWDRRYYEQYFGPGTRLTVT.